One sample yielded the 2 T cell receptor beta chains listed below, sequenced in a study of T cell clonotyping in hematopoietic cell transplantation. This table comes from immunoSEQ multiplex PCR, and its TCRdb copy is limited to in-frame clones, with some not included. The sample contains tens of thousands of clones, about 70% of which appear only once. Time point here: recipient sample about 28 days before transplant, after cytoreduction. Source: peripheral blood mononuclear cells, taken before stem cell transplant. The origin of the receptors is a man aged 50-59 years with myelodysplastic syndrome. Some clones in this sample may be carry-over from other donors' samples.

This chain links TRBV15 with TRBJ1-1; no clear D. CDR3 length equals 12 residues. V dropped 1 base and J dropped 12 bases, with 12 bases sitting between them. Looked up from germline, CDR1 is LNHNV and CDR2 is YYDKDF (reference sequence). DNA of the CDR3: TGTGCCACCAGCAGAGCGGCTTCGGTGTCTTTCTTT. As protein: CATSRAASVSFF.

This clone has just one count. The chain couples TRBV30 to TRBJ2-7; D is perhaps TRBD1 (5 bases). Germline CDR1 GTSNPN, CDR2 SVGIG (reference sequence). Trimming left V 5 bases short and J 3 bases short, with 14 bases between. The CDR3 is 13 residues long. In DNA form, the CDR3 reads TGTGCCTGGGATTCCACAGGTTACTACGAGCAGTACTTC. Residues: CAWDSTGYYEQYF.